Listed below are T cell receptor beta chains from one sample, sequenced in a study of CD8+CD57+ T cells in acquired aplastic anemia. TCRdb re-called the reads with MiXCR, one entry per CDR3 protein. The sample lists roughly 190,000 distinct CDR3 sequences, more than 45% occurring once. Sequencing was carried out using sorted CD4+, CD8+, or CD8+CD57+ T cells (not recorded which) from PBMCs. The origin of the receptors is a human donor with aplastic anemia. CDR3s include the opening cysteine and the closing phenylalanine or tryptophan. D genes are given only for firm matches. Clone size is shown for a subset of rows, as once, few, many or a class of expanded clone.

TGTGCCAGCAGCCGGACTAGCGGGAAGTTCTACGAGCAGTACTTC,CASSRTSGKFYEQYF,15,TRBJ2-7,TRBD2,many,TRBV7-3
TGTGCCAGCAGCTTAAACGGGGCGACCCAAGAGACCCAGTACTTC,CASSLNGATQETQYF,15,TRBJ2-5,NA,NA,TRBV7-3
TGCGCCAGCAGCCAAACAGGACTAGCGGGAGAAGAGACCCAGTACTTC,CASSQTGLAGEETQYF,16,TRBJ2-5,TRBD2,many,TRBV5-1
TGTGCCTGCATAGGGACAGGGGGCACAGATACGCAGTATTTT,CACIGTGGTDTQYF,14,TRBJ2-3,TRBD1,few,TRBV30
TGTGCCACCGGCTTAGCGGGAGGGCCGGCCGGGGAGCTGTTTTTT,CATGLAGGPAGELFF,15,TRBJ2-2,TRBD2,many,TRBV24-1
TGTGCCAGCAGCTCCCGCGCGGGTAGCGGCACAGATACGCAGTATTTT,CASSSRAGSGTDTQYF,16,TRBJ2-3,NA,NA,TRBV7-6
TGTGCCAGCAGCTTGCTTGGTGGGGGGACAGGGGGCGATGGCTACACCTTC,CASSLLGGGTGGDGYTF,17,TRBJ1-2,TRBD1,NA,TRBV7-6
TGCAGTGCTATTAGCTTAGCGGGGGGCCAAGAGACCCAGTACTTC,CSAISLAGGQETQYF,15,TRBJ2-5,TRBD2,NA,TRBV20-1
TGTGCCAGCAGTGTAGGGACAGCTCGCCAAGAGACCCAGTACTTC,CASSVGTARQETQYF,15,TRBJ2-5,TRBD1,many,TRBV25-1
TGTGCCAGCAGTGAGGGCAGGGAAGCTTCACCCCTCCACTTT,CASSEGREASPLHF,14,TRBJ1-6,NA,NA,TRBV2
TGTGCCAGCTCGTCGACGGAAGCCTACGAGCAGTACTTC,CASSSTEAYEQYF,13,TRBJ2-7,NA,NA,TRBV18
TGTGCCAGCAGCTCCAAGGGACAGGTGGGCGATGGCTACACCTTC,CASSSKGQVGDGYTF,15,TRBJ1-2,TRBD1,NA,TRBV5-4
TGCAGCGTGTACAGTTGGACAGGGGGCTCCGTGTACACTGAAGCTTTCTTT,CSVYSWTGGSVYTEAFF,17,TRBJ1-1,TRBD1,NA,TRBV29-1
TGCGCCGCACCCCCAAGGACAGGGCTACCCCTCTCCCAAGAGACCCAGTACTTC,CAAPPRTGLPLSQETQYF,18,TRBJ2-5,TRBD1,NA,TRBV10-1
TGTGCCACCAGTGGGGGGCTGGCAGGGAGCTCCTACAATGAGCAGTTCTTC,CATSGGLAGSSYNEQFF,17,TRBJ2-1,NA,many,TRBV24-1
TGTGCCAGCACCCGCGGGACCGGGGAGCTGTTTTTT,CASTRGTGELFF,12,TRBJ2-2,NA,NA,TRBV27
TGTGCCAGCAGCGAGGGACAGGGCGTGTACACTGAAGCTTTCTTT,CASSEGQGVYTEAFF,15,TRBJ1-1,TRBD1,many,TRBV9
TGTGCCACCAGTGATTCTCCGGGACAGGGACAGTACTTC,CATSDSPGQGQYF,13,TRBJ2-7,TRBD1,NA,TRBV24-1
TGCGCCAGCAGCTTGACAGGCACACATAACTATGGCTACACCTTC,CASSLTGTHNYGYTF,15,TRBJ1-2,NA,many,TRBV5-1
TGTGCCAGCAGCTCGACTACAGGGGGCGGCCAAGAGACCCAGTACTTC,CASSSTTGGGQETQYF,16,TRBJ2-5,TRBD1,medium-sized,TRBV5-5
TGCGCCAGCAGGCCCACACTTACTAACACTGAAGCTTTCTTT,CASRPTLTNTEAFF,14,TRBJ1-1,NA,many,TRBV5-1
TGTGCCACCAGTGAGGGAGGGCGCGCAGATACGCAGTATTTT,CATSEGGRADTQYF,14,TRBJ2-3,TRBD2,NA,TRBV24-1
TGTGCCAGCAGCTCCTCCAGCGAAAAACTGTTTTTT,CASSSSSEKLFF,12,TRBJ1-4,NA,NA,TRBV7-9
TGTGCCAGCAGTTCTGGGGGATTGACGGGACAGGGGGCGAACTATGGCTACACCTTC,CASSSGGLTGQGANYGYTF,19,TRBJ1-2,TRBD1,NA,TRBV28
TGTGCCACCAGAGCGAGGGAGACCGGGGAGCTGTTTTTT,CATRARETGELFF,13,TRBJ2-2,NA,NA,TRBV24-1
TGTGCCAGTAGTATAGGGAAGAACACTGAAGCTTTCTTT,CASSIGKNTEAFF,13,TRBJ1-1,NA,many,TRBV19
TGTGCCAGCAGTGAAACGACTAGCGGGTGGTACTTC,CASSETTSGWYF,12,TRBJ2-4,TRBD2,many,TRBV2
TGCAGCGTTACTACAGGGGGGGGGGCTTCACCCCTCCACTTT,CSVTTGGGASPLHF,14,TRBJ1-6,TRBD1,few,TRBV29-1
TGTGCCAGCAGCCCAATACCTAAACCCCGACCCCGGGGCCCCAAAGAAAAACTGTTTTTT,CASSPIPKPRPRGPKEKLFF,20,TRBJ1-4,NA,NA,TRBV4-2
TGTGCCAGCAGTCCCCCGACTAACCAGGGAGCTTTGTACTTC,CASSPPTNQGALYF,14,TRBJ2-5,NA,many,TRBV6-5
TGTGCCACTGCCCTGGGTTTGGAAACCTACGAGCAGTACTTC,CATALGLETYEQYF,14,TRBJ2-7,NA,NA,TRBV19
TGTGCCAGTAGTATAGACAGGGTGCATCAGCCCCAGCATTTT,CASSIDRVHQPQHF,14,TRBJ1-5,NA,many,TRBV19
TGTGCCAGCAGCGTAGCGGGTGCTCTCAATGAGCAGTTCTTC,CASSVAGALNEQFF,14,TRBJ2-1,TRBD2,many,TRBV2
TGTGCCAGCAGCCGGGCCTCCTACAATGAGCAGTTCTTC,CASSRASYNEQFF,13,TRBJ2-1,NA,many,TRBV7-8
TGTGCCAGCAGTTACGGGGGGGCCTCCTACGAGCAGTACTTC,CASSYGGASYEQYF,14,TRBJ2-7,NA,NA,TRBV6-5
TGCAGCGTTGAATCGGCTAGCGGGAGGTCTACTTACAATGAGCAGTTCTTC,CSVESASGRSTYNEQFF,17,TRBJ2-1,TRBD2,NA,TRBV29-1
TGCGGTGCTAGAGTACCCGGCAGCGATTCACCCCTCCACTTT,CGARVPGSDSPLHF,14,TRBJ1-6,NA,NA,TRBV20-1
TGCAGCGTTGAGGGACAGGGGCTCAATGAGCAGTTCTTC,CSVEGQGLNEQFF,13,TRBJ2-1,TRBD1,few,TRBV29-1
TGTGCCAGCAGCTTGGGGTTGGGCACAGATACGCAGTATTTT,CASSLGLGTDTQYF,14,TRBJ2-3,NA,many,TRBV5-4
TGTGCCAGCAGCTTGCCCCTTCAAGAGACCCAGTACTTC,CASSLPLQETQYF,13,TRBJ2-5,NA,many,TRBV5-4
TGTGCCAGCAGCCCAGACCCCCTGGAGACCCAGTACTTC,CASSPDPLETQYF,13,TRBJ2-5,NA,many,TRBV7-2
TGTGCCAGCTCAAAACAGGAGAGCTCCTACGAGCAGTACTTC,CASSKQESSYEQYF,14,TRBJ2-7,NA,few,TRBV18
TGTGCCATCAGTGAGTCCCGGGCAGGACAGGGTTGGGGAAACATTCAGTACTTC,CAISESRAGQGWGNIQYF,18,TRBJ2-4,TRBD1,many,TRBV10-3
TGTGCCAGCACCCTAGGAGAGACCCAGTACTTC,CASTLGETQYF,11,TRBJ2-5,NA,NA,TRBV12-3/TRBV12-4
TGTGCCAGCAGCGCTTGGGGTGGAGAGACCCAGTACTTC,CASSAWGGETQYF,13,TRBJ2-5,NA,many,TRBV9
TGTGCCAGCGCCCGATGGACTGAAGCTTTCTTT,CASARWTEAFF,11,TRBJ1-1,NA,many,TRBV25-1
TGCGCCAGCAGTGAGTCGACCAGGGGGGATTCACCCCTCCACTTT,CASSESTRGDSPLHF,15,TRBJ1-6,TRBD1,NA,TRBV10-2
TGCAGTGCTAGACTCATCCCAACAGGGAACAATGAGCAGTTCTTC,CSARLIPTGNNEQFF,15,TRBJ2-1,NA,NA,TRBV20-1
TGTGCCAGCAGCCCGGCGGGGGGGCGTGGGACCCAGTACTTC,CASSPAGGRGTQYF,14,TRBJ2-5,TRBD2,NA,TRBV7-3